This is a list of T cell receptor beta chains from one sample in a study of molecular identifiers for immune sequencing clone quantification. TCRdb reprocessed the PCR reads via MiXCR and lists one record per CDR3 protein. The sample contains around 470,000 distinct CDR3 sequences, about a fifth of which appear only once. Sequencing input: naive CD8+ T cells from blood, with Jurkat cell RNA spiked in. All receptors come from a human donor in good health. Some libraries in this study had Jurkat cell RNA spiked in. Both conserved end residues are part of each CDR3. A D gene is named only where the DNA matches it firmly. Clone size is not always given. Where it is, it says once, few, many or a class for expanded clones.

j_gene,d_gene,v_gene,abundance,CDR3nt,CDR3aa
TRBJ2-2,-,TRBV6-5,many,TGTGCCACCCATTATACAGGGTTCCGCGGGGAGCTGTTTTTT,CATHYTGFRGELFF
TRBJ2-3,TRBD2,TRBV20-1,many,TGCAGTGTGAGGGCTAGCGGGGGCAGCACAGATACGCAGTATTTT,CSVRASGGSTDTQYF
TRBJ2-5,-,TRBV27,-,TGTGCCAGCAGTCCTATGCGCGACCAAGAGACCCAGTGCTTC,CASSPMRDQETQCF
TRBJ1-1,-,TRBV12-3/TRBV12-4,many,TGTGCCAGCGGGCCCAGACACACTGAAGCTTTCTTT,CASGPRHTEAFF
TRBJ2-3,-,TRBV6-5,many,TGTGCCAGCAGTTACGTGGCTGGTAGCACAGATACGCAGTATTTT,CASSYVAGSTDTQYF
TRBJ2-7,-,TRBV28,-,TGTGCCAGCAGGTCCGAGGACGCCACCTACGAGCAGTACTTC,CASRSEDATYEQYF
TRBJ2-7,-,TRBV28,-,TGTGCCAGCAGTTCATACAGGTACTCCTACGAGCAGTACTTC,CASSSYRYSYEQYF
TRBJ1-5,TRBD1,TRBV19,many,TGTGCCACCGAGACCACAGGGGGCCCTCAGCCCCAGCATTTT,CATETTGGPQPQHF
TRBJ1-2,-,TRBV12-3/TRBV12-4,few,TGTGCCAGCAGTCCTAGGACAGTTTCCTATGGCTACACCTTC,CASSPRTVSYGYTF
TRBJ2-7,-,TRBV20-1,-,TGCAGTGCGGCACAGGGTTTACTATCCTACGAGCAGTACTTC,CSAAQGLLSYEQYF
TRBJ2-7,-,TRBV4-3,few,TGCGCCAGCAGCCAAGATAAACAGGGAGCCTACGAGCAGTACTTC,CASSQDKQGAYEQYF
TRBJ2-6,-,TRBV29-1,-,TGCAGCACCGTAGGACTGGGATCTGGGGCCAACGTCCTGACTTTC,CSTVGLGSGANVLTF
TRBJ1-6,-,TRBV6-2/TRBV6-3,many,TGTGCCAGCAGTTACCCGGACAGCAATAATTCACCCCTCCACTTT,CASSYPDSNNSPLHF
TRBJ2-7,TRBD1,TRBV4-1,few,TGCGCCAGCAGCCAAGAAGGCGGGACAGGGGTGAGTGAGCAGTACTTC,CASSQEGGTGVSEQYF
TRBJ1-6,-,TRBV16,many,TGTGCCAGCAGCCAATCATCCCCGGGAAGCTCCTATAATTCACCCCTCCACTTT,CASSQSSPGSSYNSPLHF
TRBJ1-4,-,TRBV14,few,TGTGCCAGCAGCTCCCCCCCCGTGTGGGGGGCCAGTGAAAAACTGTTTTTT,CASSSPPVWGASEKLFF
TRBJ2-7,-,TRBV21-1,many,TGTGCCAGCCAGGACGCAAGCTCCTACGAGCAGTACTTC,CASQDASSYEQYF
TRBJ1-2,-,TRBV14,many,TGTGCCAGCAGCCAAGAAGATGATCCCTTCTATGGCTACACCTTC,CASSQEDDPFYGYTF
TRBJ2-7,-,TRBV7-2,many,TGTGCCAGCAGCTACTACAGGGCGACCTACGAGCAGTACTTC,CASSYYRATYEQYF
TRBJ2-1,-,TRBV27,few,TGTGCCAGCACCACGGGACTTGGCAATGAGCAGTTCTTC,CASTTGLGNEQFF
TRBJ1-1,-,TRBV7-9,many,TGTGCCAGCAGCTCCAACCCTGAAGCTTTCTTT,CASSSNPEAFF
TRBJ2-3,-,TRBV4-1,many,TGCGCCAGCAGTCTGTTGGGGGGGCCGCAGTATTTT,CASSLLGGPQYF
TRBJ2-2,-,TRBV25-1,many,TGTGCCAGCAGTGAACTGGAATCTTCCGGGGAGCTGTTTTTT,CASSELESSGELFF
TRBJ2-3,TRBD2,TRBV4-1,few,TGCGCCAGCAGCCCACTAGCGGGGGGGCCCCCAGATACGCAGTATTTT,CASSPLAGGPPDTQYF
TRBJ2-2,TRBD1,TRBV5-6,few,TGTGCCAGCAGCTTGTATACAGGGGGCGCTATGGCCGGGGAGCTGTTTTTT,CASSLYTGGAMAGELFF
TRBJ2-3,TRBD1,TRBV10-3,few,TGTGCCATCAGCCCACAGGGGCCGACAGATACGCAGTATTTT,CAISPQGPTDTQYF
TRBJ2-3,-,TRBV12-3/TRBV12-4,many,TGTGCCAGCAGTTTACTGACCGCAACAGATACGCAGTATTTT,CASSLLTATDTQYF
TRBJ1-5,-,TRBV7-2,many,TGTGCCAGCAGCTCTTGGGGGAATCAGCCCCAGCATTTT,CASSSWGNQPQHF
TRBJ2-1,-,TRBV6-1,few,TGTGCCAGCAGTGGTTACGGAGACTACAATGAGCAGTTCTTC,CASSGYGDYNEQFF
TRBJ2-5,TRBD1,TRBV20-1,-,TGCAGTGCTAGAGATCGTGGACAGGGGGGAGAGACCCAGTACTTC,CSARDRGQGGETQYF
TRBJ1-1,TRBD1,TRBV4-3,-,TGCGCCAGCAGCTCGGGGACAGGGGCGAACACTGAAGCTTTCTTT,CASSSGTGANTEAFF
TRBJ1-1,-,TRBV27,-,TGTGCCAGCAGTTACTACAGGTCCGCGGAAGCTTTCTTT,CASSYYRSAEAFF
TRBJ2-5,TRBD1,TRBV5-1,few,TGCGCCAGCAGCTTACTTGGACAGGTCCAAGAGACCCAGTACTTC,CASSLLGQVQETQYF
TRBJ2-5,TRBD1,TRBV19,few,TGTGCCAGTACCCCGACAGGGTCAATGGAGACCCAGTACTTC,CASTPTGSMETQYF
TRBJ1-5,TRBD1,TRBV2,few,TGTGCCAGCAGTGGGGGGACAGACCAGCGACAGCCCCAGCATTTT,CASSGGTDQRQPQHF
TRBJ1-4,-,TRBV29-1,few,TGCAGCGACGGCTTCCCAGGGGAAAATGAAAAACTGTTTTTT,CSDGFPGENEKLFF
TRBJ2-3,-,TRBV19,-,TGTGCCAGTAGTATTACGGCTAGCCCAGGTGATACGCAGTATTTT,CASSITASPGDTQYF
TRBJ2-7,-,TRBV5-4,-,TGTGCCAGCAGCGAGGCCGACAGTTTCCACGAGCAGTACTTC,CASSEADSFHEQYF
TRBJ2-2,-,TRBV6-5,-,TGTGCCAGCAGTTACGGGACAAGAGTGGCCGGGGAGCTGTTTTTT,CASSYGTRVAGELFF
TRBJ2-7,-,TRBV4-3,-,TGCGCCAGCAGCCAAGGGCGCTTAAACGAGCAGTACTTC,CASSQGRLNEQYF
TRBJ2-3,-,TRBV2,-,TGTGCCGGCAGTGAAAAGGGCACGCTCACAGATACGCAGTATTTT,CAGSEKGTLTDTQYF
TRBJ2-5,-,TRBV6-2/TRBV6-3,-,TGTGCCAGCAGTTCAGAGGGAGTTTATCAAGAGACCCAGTACTTC,CASSSEGVYQETQYF
TRBJ2-5,-,TRBV2,many,TGTGCCAGCAGTGTGGACAGCCAGACCCAGTACTTC,CASSVDSQTQYF
TRBJ2-7,-,TRBV2,few,TGTGCCAGCAGTGAGCCGGGACTGGCCTACGAGCAGTACTTC,CASSEPGLAYEQYF
TRBJ1-5,-,TRBV19,many,TGTGCCAGTACTCCCGGCCCCAGGGAGATGTATAGCAATCAGCCCCAGCATTTT,CASTPGPREMYSNQPQHF
TRBJ2-7,TRBD2,TRBV5-1,many,TGCGCCAGCAGCTTGTGGGGGACTAGTGGCGAGCAGTACTTC,CASSLWGTSGEQYF
TRBJ2-7,-,TRBV12-3/TRBV12-4,-,TGTGCCAGCAGCCCGGGGGCAGTAGCTTTAAACTACGAGCAGTACTTC,CASSPGAVALNYEQYF
TRBJ1-4,-,TRBV7-9,-,TGTGCCAGCAGCCCAATTGACAGGACCAATGAAAAACTGTTTTTT,CASSPIDRTNEKLFF
TRBJ1-4,TRBD1,TRBV23-1,many,TGCGCCAGCAATAACAGGGGGGTTAATGAAAAACTGTTTTTT,CASNNRGVNEKLFF
TRBJ1-5,-,TRBV2,few,TGTGCCAGCACCGGGGGTATGGATCGGGTTGGCAATCAGCCCCAGCATTTT,CASTGGMDRVGNQPQHF
TRBJ2-6,TRBD1,TRBV6-5,-,TGTGCCAGCAGTTACGGGACAGAGGGCCCGTCTGGGGCCAACGCCCTGACTTTC,CASSYGTEGPSGANALTF
TRBJ2-4,TRBD1,TRBV24-1,-,TGTGCCGCCAGTGAAACAGGGGATCACATTCAGTACTTC,CAASETGDHIQYF
TRBJ2-3,-,TRBV25-1,many,TGTGCCACCGCGACAGGTTTGGGTCTTCAACCCACAGATACGCAGTATTTT,CATATGLGLQPTDTQYF
TRBJ2-3,-,TRBV30,many,TGTGCCTGGAGTGTGGCGGGCACAGATACGCAGTATTTT,CAWSVAGTDTQYF